This entry lists 10 T cell receptor beta chains sequenced from one sample in a study of T cell repertoires in cytomegalovirus infection. Each CDR3 protein gets one entry after TCRdb re-called the reads with MiXCR. The table shows about 180,000 distinct CDR3 sequences, with approximately 15% occurring only once. The sample comprised PBMCs. The receptor set was obtained from a human donor in good health (CMV status not recorded). Some clones in this sample may be carry-over from other donors' samples.

This clonotype was observed at least ten times. The chain combines TRBV6-2 or TRBV6-3 with TRBJ2-5; TRBD2 matches at 12 bases. The CDR3 loop spans 16 amino acids. Looked up from germline, CDR1 is MNHEY and CDR2 is SVGEGT. V shed 2 bases, J shed 5 bases, and the junction held 6 bases outside the gene matches. The CDR3 DNA reads TGTGCCAGCAGTTACGCGACTAGCGGGAGATTTGAGACCCAGTACTTC. It encodes CASSYATSGRFETQYF.

This clonotype was detected a few times. This sequence joins TRBV5-1 and TRBJ2-1; D might be TRBD2 (6 bases). CDR1 is SGHRS, CDR2 YFSETQ, per germline. This CDR3 has 16 amino acids. Trimming cost V 0 bases and J 9 bases, with 19 bases left between them. CDR3 DNA sequence: TGCGCCAGCAGCTTGGCTCCGGAGGGCCCTCACAGTGAGCAGTTCTTC. Its translation is CASSLAPEGPHSEQFF.

This chain joins TRBV5-1 and TRBJ2-3, with D maybe TRBD1 (6 bases). The germline V and J ends were trimmed by 5 bases and 5 bases, with 21 bases remaining between them. The CDR3 has 16 residues. Germline V gene lookup returns CDR1 SGHRS and CDR2 YFSETQ. The CDR3 region is CASRPGVEVSRDTQYF. In nucleotides, the CDR3 is TGCGCCAGCAGGCCAGGGGTGGAAGTATCGAGAGATACGCAGTATTTT.

This clonotype occurred a few times. V usage is TRBV11-3 and J usage is TRBJ2-1; D is uncertain. Between the trimmed V and J ends, which lost 4 bases and 8 bases, there was a span of 6 bases. This CDR3 spans 11 amino acids. The V gene's germline CDR1 is SGHNT and CDR2 YENEEA. The CDR3: CASSSQDEQFF. CDR3 in DNA: TGTGCCAGCAGCTCCCAGGATGAGCAGTTCTTC.

This clonotype has just a few counts. The rearrangement uses TRBV6-2 or TRBV6-3 and TRBJ2-3; D is undetermined. The CDR3 sequence is 11 residues long. Per the germline V gene, CDR1 is MNHEY and CDR2 is SVGEGT. V lost 4 bases to trimming and J lost 7 bases, with 6 bases between them. This chain's CDR3 is CASSSSNTQYF. In DNA form, the CDR3 reads TGTGCCAGCAGTTCTTCAAATACGCAGTATTTT.

As for this clonotype: A much larger clone differs by one base, so this may be a read error. CDR3 sequence: CATTDRFSGNTIYF. For the CDR3, the DNA is TGTGCCACCACCGACAGGTTTTCTGGAAACACCATATATTTT. The chain uses TRBV10-3 and TRBJ1-3, with D tentatively TRBD1 (6 bases). In germline, CDR1 is ENHRY, CDR2 SYGVKD. The CDR3 runs to 14 residues. V shed 10 bases and J shed 1 base, with 14 bases lying between them.

The chain is built from TRBV28 and TRBJ1-6; unclear D gene. V lost 2 bases and J lost 9, with 5 bases in between. The CDR3 is 12 residues long. CDR1 and CDR2 from the germline V gene are MDHEN and SYDVKM. Here the CDR3 reads CASSLPGSPLHF. In nucleotides, the CDR3 is TGTGCCAGCAGTTTACCAGGTTCACCCCTCCACTTT.

The chain has TRBV29-1 and TRBJ1-1; no clear D gene. The CDR3 consists of 12 residues. Germline-derived CDR1 and CDR2 are SQVTM and ANQGSEA. The V end lost 3 bases, the J end lost 1 base, and 6 bases lay between the germline ends. CDR3 amino acids: CSVDPKNTEAFF. The DNA of the CDR3 is TGCAGCGTTGATCCGAAGAACACTGAAGCTTTCTTT.

This clonotype showed up just a few times. The chain is built from TRBV3-1 and TRBJ1-4, with D perhaps TRBD1 (5 bases). The germline gives CDR1 LGHDT, CDR2 YNNKEL (reference sequence). Trimming took off 3 bases at V and 7 bases at J, with 18 bases between the two ends. The CDR3 spans 16 residues. CDR3 region: CASSHRGRGKGEKLFF. CDR3 DNA sequence: TGTGCCAGCAGCCACCGTGGACGGGGGAAAGGTGAAAAACTGTTTTTT.

In this sample, this clonotype turned up many times. The chain carries TRBV6-6 and TRBJ1-6, with 10 bases fitting TRBD1. This CDR3 is built from 15 residues. The V gene's germline CDR1 is MNHNY and CDR2 SVGAGI (reference sequence). Trimming cost V 5 bases and J 3 bases; bases outside gene matches: 1. In DNA form, the CDR3 reads TGTGCCAGCAGTCGGGACAGGGGCTATAATTCACCCCTCCACTTT. It encodes CASSRDRGYNSPLHF.